The rows below give T cell receptor beta chains drawn from one sample of a study of spatial heterogeneity in lung cancer. TCRdb used MiXCR to reprocess the 5' RACE reads, holding one entry per CDR3 protein. The sample has roughly 50,000 distinct CDR3 sequences, less than 9% seen once. The material was PBMCs, obtained at surgery. These receptors all stem from a female donor with early-stage non-small cell lung cancer. Both conserved end residues are part of each CDR3. The D gene is left open where the match is weak. Clone size is not always given. Where it is, it says once, few, many or a class for expanded clones.

J	D	V	size	CDR3	DNA
TRBJ2-3	TRBD2	TRBV9	NA	CASSVDSGAHTDTQYF	TGTGCCAGCAGCGTAGACAGCGGGGCTCACACAGATACGCAGTATTTT
TRBJ1-1	TRBD1	TRBV7-2	NA	CASSQDRVSSTEAFF	TGTGCCAGCAGCCAGGACAGGGTGTCCAGCACTGAAGCTTTCTTT
TRBJ1-1	NA	TRBV20-1	many	CSAKTGMNTEAFF	TGCAGTGCGAAAACAGGGATGAACACTGAAGCTTTCTTT
TRBJ2-3	TRBD1	TRBV28	NA	CAAMMTGARDTQYF	TGTGCCGCCATGATGACAGGGGCTAGGGATACGCAGTATTTT
TRBJ1-1	NA	TRBV3-1	few	CASSPGRGSEAFF	TGTGCCAGCAGCCCCGGGAGGGGGAGTGAAGCTTTCTTT
TRBJ2-2	NA	TRBV3-1	many	CASSQVAPRRNTGELFF	TGTGCCAGCAGCCAGGTTGCCCCAAGAAGAAACACCGGGGAGCTGTTTTTT
TRBJ2-3	NA	TRBV28	many	CASARGRTDTQYF	TGTGCCAGCGCAAGGGGCCGCACAGATACGCAGTATTTT
TRBJ2-7	NA	TRBV7-6	few	CASSSSSRSYEQYF	TGTGCCAGCAGCTCAAGTAGCCGTTCCTACGAGCAGTACTTC
TRBJ1-4	NA	TRBV5-1	NA	CASSPNTATNEKLFF	TGCGCCAGCAGCCCTAATACAGCAACTAATGAAAAACTGTTTTTT
TRBJ1-6	TRBD1	TRBV4-2	many	CASSQWLGQGFSPLHF	TGTGCCAGCAGCCAATGGTTAGGACAGGGATTCTCACCCCTCCACTTT
TRBJ1-5	NA	TRBV28	many	CASSRVDQPQHF	TGTGCCAGCAGCCGAGTGGATCAGCCCCAGCATTTT
TRBJ1-2	TRBD1	TRBV6-5	few	CASSPRTGGFDGYTF	TGTGCCAGCAGTCCCAGGACAGGGGGCTTCGATGGCTACACCTTC
TRBJ2-7	TRBD1	TRBV13	many	CASSSDRGLNEQYF	TGTGCCAGCAGCTCCGACAGGGGGCTCAACGAGCAGTACTTC
TRBJ1-2	NA	TRBV7-8	NA	CASSPPRGGARYGYTF	TGTGCCAGCAGCCCCCCAAGGGGGGGCGCGAGGTATGGCTACACCTTC
TRBJ1-3	TRBD1	TRBV9	few	CASSPGGISGNTIYF	TGTGCCAGCAGCCCAGGGGGGATCTCTGGAAACACCATATATTTT
TRBJ1-5	NA	TRBV6-1	NA	CASRHRENGNQPQHF	TGTGCCAGCAGGCATAGGGAGAATGGCAATCAGCCCCAGCATTTT
TRBJ2-5	NA	TRBV10-3	NA	CAISVGTRGSQETQYF	TGTGCCATCAGCGTCGGCACTAGGGGAAGCCAAGAGACCCAGTACTTC
TRBJ2-7	NA	TRBV12-3/TRBV12-4	NA	CASSALYEQYF	TGTGCCAGCAGTGCCCTCTACGAGCAGTACTTC
TRBJ1-1	TRBD1	TRBV19	NA	CASSPPDRDKAFF	TGTGCCAGTAGTCCCCCCGACAGGGATAAAGCTTTCTTT
TRBJ2-7	TRBD1	TRBV5-6	NA	CASSLGDSHYEQYF	TGTGCCAGCAGCTTGGGGGACAGTCACTACGAGCAGTACTTC